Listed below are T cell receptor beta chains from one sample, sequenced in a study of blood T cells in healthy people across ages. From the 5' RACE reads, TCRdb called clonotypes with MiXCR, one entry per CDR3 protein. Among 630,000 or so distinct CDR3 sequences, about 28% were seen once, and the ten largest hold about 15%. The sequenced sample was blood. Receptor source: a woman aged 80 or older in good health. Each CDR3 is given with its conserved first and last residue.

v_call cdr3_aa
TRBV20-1 CSAPPVRGYGYTF
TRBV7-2 CASSSDRGLNYGYTF
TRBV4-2 CASSQGEQGREQYF
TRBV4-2 CASSQTDLTDTQYF
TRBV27 CASSIFGDLTYEQYF
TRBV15 CATSGGRTNSPLHF
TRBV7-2 CASSVGLRSWAQYF
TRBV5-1 CASATGVENTEAFF
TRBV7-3 CAKYPSVGGPESGSPLHF
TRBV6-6 CASSFRGPNEQYF
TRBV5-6 CASSLFRGRFGQPQHF
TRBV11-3 CASSRFGDSVLASTDTQYF
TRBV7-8 CASSLKTGAHNEQFF
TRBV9 CAGSLGLAGETQYF
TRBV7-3 CASSQVQGETQYF
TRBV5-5 CASSTGGAFETQYF
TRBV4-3 CASSQEKQGLGGYTF
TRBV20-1 CSALRGELREQYF
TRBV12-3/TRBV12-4 CASSPSVGDGYTF
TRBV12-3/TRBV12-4 CASARGGRGYEQYF
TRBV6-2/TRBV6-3 CASSSPGEPQHF
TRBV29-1 CSARVTSIHEQFF
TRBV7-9 CASSQGTGGVDTQYF
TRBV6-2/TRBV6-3 CASGRDNQPQHF
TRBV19 CASSIDRFAGTYGYTF
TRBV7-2 CASLAPSYEQYF
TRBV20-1 CSARGRDGYTF
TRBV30 CAWSVLDYYGYTF
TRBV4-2 CASSQSDSLLGADTQYF
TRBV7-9 CASSPPGTGSDEQFF
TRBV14 CASSQVGTQTGELFF
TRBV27 CASRIQGANNEQFF
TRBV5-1 CASSLIQGAGEQFF
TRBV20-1 CSACRTAETNYGYTF
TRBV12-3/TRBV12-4 CASSPRGRTYYEQYF
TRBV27 CASRVRDEQYF
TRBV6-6 CASSYSGGGGGDEQFF
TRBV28 CASSLSRNNSPLHF
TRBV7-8 CASSSLTGELFF
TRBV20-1 CSAAGENSYNEQFF
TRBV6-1 CASSATLAGMGNEQFF
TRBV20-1 CCATFGGGSNSPLHF
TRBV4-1 CASSQVPSQEPTDTQYF
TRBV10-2 CASSESGTRNTIYF
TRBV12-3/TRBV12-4 CASSRGGLRETQYF
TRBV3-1 CASSQPPIVLAPSYEQYF
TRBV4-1 CASSQDIIGGKNEQFF
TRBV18 CASSTGTGLNEQYF
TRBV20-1 CSARDWASAHEQYF
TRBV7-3 CASSLLGTSYNEQFF
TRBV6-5 CASRPDPTDTQYF
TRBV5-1 CASSLRLGGGSTDTQYF
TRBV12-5 CASGLVYKNRGVYNEQFF
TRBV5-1 CASTSVRGNNEQYF
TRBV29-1 CSVEMAHQETQYF
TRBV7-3 CASSLSDGETQYF
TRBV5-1 CASSRGRPRNEQFF